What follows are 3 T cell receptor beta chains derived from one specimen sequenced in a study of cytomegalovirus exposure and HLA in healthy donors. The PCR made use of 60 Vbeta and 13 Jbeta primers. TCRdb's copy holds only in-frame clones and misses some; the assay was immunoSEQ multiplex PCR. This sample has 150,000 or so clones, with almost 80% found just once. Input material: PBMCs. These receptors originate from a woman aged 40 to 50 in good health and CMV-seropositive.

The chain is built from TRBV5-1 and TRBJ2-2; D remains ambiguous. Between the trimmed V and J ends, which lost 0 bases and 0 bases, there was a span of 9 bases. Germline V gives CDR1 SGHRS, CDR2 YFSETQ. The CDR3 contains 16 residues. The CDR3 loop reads CASSLGKTSNTGELFF. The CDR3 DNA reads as TGCGCCAGCAGCTTGGGGAAGACATCGAACACCGGGGAGCTGTTTTTT.

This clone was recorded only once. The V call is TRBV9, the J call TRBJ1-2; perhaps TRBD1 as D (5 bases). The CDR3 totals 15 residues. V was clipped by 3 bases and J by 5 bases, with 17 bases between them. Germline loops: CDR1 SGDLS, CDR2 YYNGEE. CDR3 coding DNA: TGTGCCAGCAGCGCCCGCGGCGGGGGGAAGTATGGCTACACCTTC. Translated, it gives CASSARGGGKYGYTF.

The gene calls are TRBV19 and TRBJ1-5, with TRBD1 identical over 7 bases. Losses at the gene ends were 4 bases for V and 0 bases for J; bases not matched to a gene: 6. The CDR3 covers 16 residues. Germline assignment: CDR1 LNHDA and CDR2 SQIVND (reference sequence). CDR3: CASSTGQIPSNQPQHF. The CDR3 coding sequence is TGTGCCAGTAGTACGGGACAGATCCCTAGCAATCAGCCCCAGCATTTT.